This note documents a single T cell receptor beta chain sequence. This entry belongs to a study of Ad26.COV2.S vaccination and SARS-CoV-2 variants. Treatment in this sample: 15 to 20 received Ad26.COV2.S at low or high dose, single or two shots; several received placebo; per-sample allocation not given. Sample collection was performed on day 63 after the first vaccine or placebo injection. Trimming took 4 bases from V and 6 from J, leaving 13 bases between them. The germline gives CDR1 LGHDT, CDR2 YNNKEL (reference sequence). This CDR3 spans 13 amino acids. Sequencing was performed with immunoSEQ multiplex PCR; in TCRdb, only in-frame clones are kept and a portion is missing. Among about 680,000 clones listed, 89% were seen once.

This chain links TRBV3-1 (or the pseudogene TRBV3-2) with TRBJ2-7, with D uncertain. The source material was peripheral blood, sampled in a trial of Ad26.COV2.S vaccine versus placebo. The sequence was collected from a person between 18 and 59 years old who received the Ad26.COV2.S COVID-19 vaccine or a placebo. The CDR3 nucleotides read TGTGCCAGCAGCCGTCAAGATAGGAGCGAGCAGTACTTC. It codes for CASSRQDRSEQYF.